This TCR beta chain was observed in a study of response to subunit inactivated influenza vaccine. Trimming stripped 4 bases from V and 1 base from J, with 16 bases between. Looked up from germline, CDR1 is DFQATT and CDR2 is SNEGSKA (reference sequence). This CDR3 spans 15 amino acids. TCRdb passed the RT-PCR reads through MiXCR, listing each CDR3 protein once. Of under 850,000 distinct CDR3 sequences listed, about 18% are singletons. Study outcomes and limitations: The authors suggested that every seasonal influenza vaccination recruits few new T cells.

This clonotype was observed many times. Its antigen is not identified. The origin of this receptor is a middle-aged man who received an inactivated influenza vaccine. Here the sequenced sample was PBMCs from blood, taken around 5 days after vaccination. This sequence joins TRBV20-1 and TRBJ2-5; no firm D call. As DNA, the CDR3 is TGCAGTGCTAATCCGGGTCCTCAAACCCAAGAGACCCAGTACTTC. Protein product: CSANPGPQTQETQYF.